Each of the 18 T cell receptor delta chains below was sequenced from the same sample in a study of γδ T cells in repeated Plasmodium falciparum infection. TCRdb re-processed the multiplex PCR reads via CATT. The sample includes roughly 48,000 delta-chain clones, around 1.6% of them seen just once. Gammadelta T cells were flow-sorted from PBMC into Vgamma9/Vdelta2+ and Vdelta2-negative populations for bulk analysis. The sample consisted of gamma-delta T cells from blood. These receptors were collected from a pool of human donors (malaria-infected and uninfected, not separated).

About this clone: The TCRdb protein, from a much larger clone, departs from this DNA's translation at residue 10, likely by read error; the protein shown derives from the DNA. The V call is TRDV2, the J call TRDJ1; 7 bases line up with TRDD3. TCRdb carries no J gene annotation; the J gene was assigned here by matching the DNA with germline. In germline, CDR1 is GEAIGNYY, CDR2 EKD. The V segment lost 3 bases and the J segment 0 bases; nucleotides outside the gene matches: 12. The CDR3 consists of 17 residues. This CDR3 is CACDVRYLGGHTDKLIF. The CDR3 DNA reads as TGTGCCTGTGACGTCCGCTACCTGGGGGGCCACACCGATAAACTCATCTTT.

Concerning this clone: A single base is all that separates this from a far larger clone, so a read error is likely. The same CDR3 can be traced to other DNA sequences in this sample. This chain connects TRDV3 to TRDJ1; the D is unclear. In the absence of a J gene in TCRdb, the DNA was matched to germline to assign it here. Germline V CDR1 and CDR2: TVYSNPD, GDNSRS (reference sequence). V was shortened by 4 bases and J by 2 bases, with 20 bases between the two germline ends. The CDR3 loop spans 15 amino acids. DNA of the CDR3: TGTGCCTCAACGCTCCACTTCGCAGTGACCGATAAACTCATCTTT. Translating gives CASTLHFAVTDKLIF.

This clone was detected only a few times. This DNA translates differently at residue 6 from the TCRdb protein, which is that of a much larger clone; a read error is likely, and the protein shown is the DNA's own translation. The CDR3 is CALGEDSYLGLGDTRMIWYTDKLIF. CDR3 coding DNA: TGTGCTCTTGGGGAGGATTCCTACCTTGGTCTGGGGGATACGCGTATGATTTGGTACACCGATAAACTCATCTTT. The J gene is TRDJ1, the V gene TRDV1; TRDD3 aligns across 12 bases. TCRdb lists no J gene, so it was determined here by aligning the DNA to germline. The CDR3 is made up of 25 amino acids. Trimming cost V 3 bases and J 0 bases; bases outside gene matches: 29. CDR1 and CDR2 (germline): TSWWSYY, QGS.

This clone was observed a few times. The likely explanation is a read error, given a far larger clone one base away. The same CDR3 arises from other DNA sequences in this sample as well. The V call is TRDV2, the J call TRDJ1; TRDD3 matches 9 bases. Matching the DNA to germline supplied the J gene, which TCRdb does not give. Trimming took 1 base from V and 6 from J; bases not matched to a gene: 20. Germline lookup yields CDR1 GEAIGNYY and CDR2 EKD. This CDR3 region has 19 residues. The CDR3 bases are TGTGCCTGTGACACTAAAACCTACCCTGGGGGATTGTTCCCGAATAAACTCATCTTT. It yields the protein CACDTKTYPGGLFPNKLIF.

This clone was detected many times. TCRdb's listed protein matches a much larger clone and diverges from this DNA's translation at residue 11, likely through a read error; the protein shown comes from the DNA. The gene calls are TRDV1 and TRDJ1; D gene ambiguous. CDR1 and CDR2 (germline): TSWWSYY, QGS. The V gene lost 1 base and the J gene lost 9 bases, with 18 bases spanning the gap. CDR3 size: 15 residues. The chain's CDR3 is CALGEPQFRTHQLIF. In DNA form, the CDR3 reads TGTGCTCTTGGGGAACCCCAGTTCCGTACCCATCAACTCATCTTT.

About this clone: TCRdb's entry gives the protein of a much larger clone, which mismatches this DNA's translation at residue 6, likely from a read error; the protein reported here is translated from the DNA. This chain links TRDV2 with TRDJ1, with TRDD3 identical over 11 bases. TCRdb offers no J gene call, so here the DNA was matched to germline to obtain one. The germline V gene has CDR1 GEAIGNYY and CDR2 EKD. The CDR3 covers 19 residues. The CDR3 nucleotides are TGTGCCTGCATTACGTGCTGGGGGATACCCTCCCCGTACACCGGTAAACTCATCTTT. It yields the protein CACITCWGIPSPYTGKLIF.

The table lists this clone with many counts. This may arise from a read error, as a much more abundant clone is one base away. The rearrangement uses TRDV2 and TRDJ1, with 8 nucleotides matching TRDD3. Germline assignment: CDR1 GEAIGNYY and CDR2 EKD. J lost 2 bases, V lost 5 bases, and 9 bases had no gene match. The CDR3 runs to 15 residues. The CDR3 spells CACGALLGGTDKLIF. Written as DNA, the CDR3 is TGTGCCTGTGGCGCCTTACTGGGGGGGACCGATAAACTCATCTTT.

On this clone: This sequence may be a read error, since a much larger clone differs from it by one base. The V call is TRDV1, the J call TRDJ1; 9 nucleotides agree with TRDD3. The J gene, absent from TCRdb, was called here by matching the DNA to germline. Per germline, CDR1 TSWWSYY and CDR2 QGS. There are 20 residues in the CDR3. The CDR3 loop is CALGEPPSFPGRGDTVKLIF. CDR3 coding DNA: TGTGCTCTTGGGGAACCCCCATCCTTCCCGGGCCGGGGGGATACCGTTAAACTCATCTTT.

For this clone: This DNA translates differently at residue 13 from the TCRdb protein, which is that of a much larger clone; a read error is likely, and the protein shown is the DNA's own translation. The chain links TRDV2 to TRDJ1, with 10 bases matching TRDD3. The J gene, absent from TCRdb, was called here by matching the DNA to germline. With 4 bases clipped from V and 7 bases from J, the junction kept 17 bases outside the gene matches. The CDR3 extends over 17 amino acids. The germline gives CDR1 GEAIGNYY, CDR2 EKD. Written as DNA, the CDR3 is TGTGCCTGTGATCGGTACTGGGGGATCTATAGTGCCGGTAAACTCATCTTT. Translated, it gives CACDRYWGIYSAGKLIF.

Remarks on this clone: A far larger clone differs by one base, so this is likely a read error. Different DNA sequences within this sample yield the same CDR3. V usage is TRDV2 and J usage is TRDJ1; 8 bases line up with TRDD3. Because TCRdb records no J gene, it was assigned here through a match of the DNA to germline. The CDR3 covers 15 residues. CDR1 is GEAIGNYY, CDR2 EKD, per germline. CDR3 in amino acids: CACDALLGGTDKLIF. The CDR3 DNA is TGTGCCTGTGACGCCTTACTGGGGGGGACCGACAAACTCATCTTT.

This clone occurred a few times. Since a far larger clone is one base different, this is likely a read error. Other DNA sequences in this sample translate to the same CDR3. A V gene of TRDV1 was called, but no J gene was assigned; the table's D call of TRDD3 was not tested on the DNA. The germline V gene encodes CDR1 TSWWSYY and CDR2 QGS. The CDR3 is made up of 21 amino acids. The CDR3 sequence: CALGEGLPIASGVQVEDKLIF. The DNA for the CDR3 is TGTGCTCTTGGGGAGGGCCTTCCTATTGCCTCGGGGGTTCAGGTGGAAGATAAGCTCATTTTT.

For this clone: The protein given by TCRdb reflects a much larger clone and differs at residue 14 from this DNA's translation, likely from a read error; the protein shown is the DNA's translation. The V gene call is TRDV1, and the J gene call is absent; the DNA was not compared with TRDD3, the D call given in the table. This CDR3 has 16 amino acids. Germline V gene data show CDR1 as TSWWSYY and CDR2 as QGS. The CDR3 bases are TGTGCTCTTGGGGATTCTTGGGGGGGGTACACCGATAAACCCATCTTT. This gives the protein CALGDSWGGYTDKPIF.

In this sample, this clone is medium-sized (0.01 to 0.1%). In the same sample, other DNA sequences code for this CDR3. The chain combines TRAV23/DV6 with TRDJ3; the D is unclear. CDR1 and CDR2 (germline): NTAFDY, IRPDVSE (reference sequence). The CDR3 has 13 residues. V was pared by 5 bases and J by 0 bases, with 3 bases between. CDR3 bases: TGTGCAGCGCCCTCCTGGGACACCCGACAGATGTTTTTC. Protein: CAAPSWDTRQMFF.

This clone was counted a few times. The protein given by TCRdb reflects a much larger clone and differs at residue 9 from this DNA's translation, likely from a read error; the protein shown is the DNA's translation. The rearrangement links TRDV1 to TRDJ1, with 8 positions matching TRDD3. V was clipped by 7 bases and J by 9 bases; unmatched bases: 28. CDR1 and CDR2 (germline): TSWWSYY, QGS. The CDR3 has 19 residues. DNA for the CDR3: TGTGCTCTTGTCCCGACCCCCTCAGATGGGATACGCGAGATCCGGGAACTCATCTTT. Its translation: CALVPTPSDGIREIRELIF.

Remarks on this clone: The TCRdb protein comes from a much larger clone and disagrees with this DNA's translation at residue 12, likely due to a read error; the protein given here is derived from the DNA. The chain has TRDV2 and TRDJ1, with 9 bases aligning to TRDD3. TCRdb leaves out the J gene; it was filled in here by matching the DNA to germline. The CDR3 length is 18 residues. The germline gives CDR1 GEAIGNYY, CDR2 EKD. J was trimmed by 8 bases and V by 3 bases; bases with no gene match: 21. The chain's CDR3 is CACDPLGDSRNSSPKLIF. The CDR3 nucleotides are TGTGCCTGTGACCCTCTGGGGGATTCCCGTAACTCGTCCCCCAAACTCATCTTT.

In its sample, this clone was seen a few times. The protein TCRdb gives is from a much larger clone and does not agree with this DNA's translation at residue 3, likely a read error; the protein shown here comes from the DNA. The CDR3 spells CAPGELPWGIAIAKIIF. The DNA for the CDR3 is TGTGCTCCTGGGGAACTCCCGTGGGGGATAGCGATCGCCAAAATAATCTTT. TRDV1 is the V gene, and the J gene was not called; the D segment call TRDD3 is taken from the table without a DNA check. This CDR3 region has 17 residues. CDR1 and CDR2 (germline): TSWWSYY, QGS.

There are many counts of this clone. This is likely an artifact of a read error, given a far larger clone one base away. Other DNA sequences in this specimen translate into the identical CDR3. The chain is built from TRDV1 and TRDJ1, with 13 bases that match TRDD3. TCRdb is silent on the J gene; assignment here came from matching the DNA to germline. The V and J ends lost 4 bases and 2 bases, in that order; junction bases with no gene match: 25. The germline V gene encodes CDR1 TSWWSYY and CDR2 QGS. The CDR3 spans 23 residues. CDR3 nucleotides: TGTGCTCTTGGGGCTCGATTCCCAAAATTATACTGGGGGATACGTACCGAAACCGATAAACTCATCTTT. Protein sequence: CALGARFPKLYWGIRTETDKLIF.

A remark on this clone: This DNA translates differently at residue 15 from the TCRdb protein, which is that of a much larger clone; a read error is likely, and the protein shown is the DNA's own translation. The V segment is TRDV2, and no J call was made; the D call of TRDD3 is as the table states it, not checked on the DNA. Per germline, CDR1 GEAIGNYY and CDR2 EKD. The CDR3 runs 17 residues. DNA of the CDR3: TGTGCCTGTGACCCATCACGCACGGGGGGATACCCCGATAAACACATCTTT. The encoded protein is CACDPSRTGGYPDKHIF.